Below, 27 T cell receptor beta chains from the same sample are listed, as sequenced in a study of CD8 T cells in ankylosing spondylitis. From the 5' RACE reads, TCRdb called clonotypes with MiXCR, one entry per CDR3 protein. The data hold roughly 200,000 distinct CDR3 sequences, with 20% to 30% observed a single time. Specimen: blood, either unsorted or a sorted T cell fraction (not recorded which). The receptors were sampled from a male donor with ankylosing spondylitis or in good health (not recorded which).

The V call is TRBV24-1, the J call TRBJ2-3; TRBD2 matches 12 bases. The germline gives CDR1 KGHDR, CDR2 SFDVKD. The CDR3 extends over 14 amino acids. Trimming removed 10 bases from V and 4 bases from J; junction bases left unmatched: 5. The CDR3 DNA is TGTGCCACAGGGACTAGCGGGCCAGCAGATACGCAGTATTTT. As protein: CATGTSGPADTQYF.

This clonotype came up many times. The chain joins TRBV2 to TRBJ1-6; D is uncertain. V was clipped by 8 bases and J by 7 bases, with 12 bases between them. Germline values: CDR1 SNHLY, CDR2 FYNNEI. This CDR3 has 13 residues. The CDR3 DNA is TGTGCCAGCCGGGAACGGGGAAATTCACCCCTCCACTTT. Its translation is CASRERGNSPLHF.

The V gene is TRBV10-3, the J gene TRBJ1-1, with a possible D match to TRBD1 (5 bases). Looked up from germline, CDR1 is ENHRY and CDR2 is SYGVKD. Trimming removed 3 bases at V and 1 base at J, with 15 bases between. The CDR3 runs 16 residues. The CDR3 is CAISDPGPRTNTEAFF. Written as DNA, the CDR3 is TGTGCCATCAGTGACCCGGGACCGCGGACGAACACTGAAGCTTTCTTT.

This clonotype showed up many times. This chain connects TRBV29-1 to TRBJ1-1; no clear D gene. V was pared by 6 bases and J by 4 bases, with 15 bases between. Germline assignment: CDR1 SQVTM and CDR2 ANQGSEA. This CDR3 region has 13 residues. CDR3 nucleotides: TGCAGCGTCACTAATCGGGCAGGCACTGAAGCTTTCTTT. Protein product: CSVTNRAGTEAFF.

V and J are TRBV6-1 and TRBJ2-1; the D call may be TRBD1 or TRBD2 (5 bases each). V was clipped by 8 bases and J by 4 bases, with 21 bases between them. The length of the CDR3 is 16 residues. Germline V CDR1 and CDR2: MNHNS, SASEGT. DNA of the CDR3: TGTGCCAGCGCTGGATACTCTAGCCGACAGTACAATGAGCAGTTCTTC. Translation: CASAGYSSRQYNEQFF.

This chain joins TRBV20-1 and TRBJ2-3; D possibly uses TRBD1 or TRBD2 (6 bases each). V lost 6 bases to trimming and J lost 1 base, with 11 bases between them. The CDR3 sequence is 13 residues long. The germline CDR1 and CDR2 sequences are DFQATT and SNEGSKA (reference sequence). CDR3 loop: CSAQGRRTDTQYF. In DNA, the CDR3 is TGCAGTGCGCAGGGGAGGCGCACAGATACGCAGTATTTT.

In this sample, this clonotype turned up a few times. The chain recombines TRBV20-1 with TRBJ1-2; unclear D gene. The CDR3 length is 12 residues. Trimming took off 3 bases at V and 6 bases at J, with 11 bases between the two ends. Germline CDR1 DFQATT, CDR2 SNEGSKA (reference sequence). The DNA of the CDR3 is TGCAGTGCTAGTAGTACAGCTCATGGCTACACCTTC. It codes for CSASSTAHGYTF.

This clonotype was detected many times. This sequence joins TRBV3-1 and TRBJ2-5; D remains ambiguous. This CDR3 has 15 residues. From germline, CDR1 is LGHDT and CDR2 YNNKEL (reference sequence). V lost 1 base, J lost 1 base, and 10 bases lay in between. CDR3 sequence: CASSQVGVTQETQYF. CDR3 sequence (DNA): TGTGCCAGCAGCCAAGTAGGAGTCACCCAAGAGACCCAGTACTTC.

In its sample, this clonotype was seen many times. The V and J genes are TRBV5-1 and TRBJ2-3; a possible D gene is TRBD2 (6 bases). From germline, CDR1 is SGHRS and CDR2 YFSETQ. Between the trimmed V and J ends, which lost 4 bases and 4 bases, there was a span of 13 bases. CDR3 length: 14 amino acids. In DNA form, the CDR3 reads TGCGCCAGCAGCCAGACCGGGAGCCCAGATACGCAGTATTTT. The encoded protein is CASSQTGSPDTQYF.

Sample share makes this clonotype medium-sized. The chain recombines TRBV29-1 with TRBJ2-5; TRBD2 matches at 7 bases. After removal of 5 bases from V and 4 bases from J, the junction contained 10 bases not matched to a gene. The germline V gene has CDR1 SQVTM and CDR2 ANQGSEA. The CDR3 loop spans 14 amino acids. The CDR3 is CSVQAGRVGETQYF. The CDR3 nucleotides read TGCAGCGTTCAAGCGGGGAGGGTAGGAGAGACCCAGTACTTC.

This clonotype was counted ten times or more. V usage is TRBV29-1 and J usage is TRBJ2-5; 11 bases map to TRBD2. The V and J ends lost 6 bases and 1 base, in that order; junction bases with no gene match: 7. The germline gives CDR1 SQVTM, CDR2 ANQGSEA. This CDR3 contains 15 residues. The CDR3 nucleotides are TGCAGCGTGACCGGGACTAGCGGAAGCCAAGAGACCCAGTACTTC. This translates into CSVTGTSGSQETQYF.

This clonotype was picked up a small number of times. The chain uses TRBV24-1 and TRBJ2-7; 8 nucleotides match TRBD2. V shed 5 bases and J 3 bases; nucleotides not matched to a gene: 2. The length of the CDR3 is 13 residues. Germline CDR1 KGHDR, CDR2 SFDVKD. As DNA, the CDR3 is TGTGCCACCAGTGCCAGCGGGAGCTACGAGCAGTACTTC. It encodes CATSASGSYEQYF.

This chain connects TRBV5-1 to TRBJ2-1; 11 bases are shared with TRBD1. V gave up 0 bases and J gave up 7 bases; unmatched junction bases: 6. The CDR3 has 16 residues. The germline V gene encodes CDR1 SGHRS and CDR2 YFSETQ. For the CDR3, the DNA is TGCGCCAGCAGCTTGGCCGGCGGACAGGGGGCTAATGAGCAGTTCTTC. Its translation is CASSLAGGQGANEQFF.

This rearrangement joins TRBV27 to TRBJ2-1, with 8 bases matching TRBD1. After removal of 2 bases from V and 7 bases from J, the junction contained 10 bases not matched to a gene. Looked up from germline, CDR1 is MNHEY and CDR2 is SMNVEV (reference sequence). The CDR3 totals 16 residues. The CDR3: CASSLRTGIVFNEQFF. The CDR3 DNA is TGTGCCAGCAGTTTACGGACAGGGATTGTCTTTAATGAGCAGTTCTTC.

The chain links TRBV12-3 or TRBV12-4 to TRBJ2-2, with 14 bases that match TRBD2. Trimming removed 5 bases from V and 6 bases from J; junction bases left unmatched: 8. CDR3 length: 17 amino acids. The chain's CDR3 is CASSRTSGRTRAGELFF. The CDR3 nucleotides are TGTGCCAGCAGTCGGACTAGCGGGAGGACCAGGGCCGGGGAGCTGTTTTTT.

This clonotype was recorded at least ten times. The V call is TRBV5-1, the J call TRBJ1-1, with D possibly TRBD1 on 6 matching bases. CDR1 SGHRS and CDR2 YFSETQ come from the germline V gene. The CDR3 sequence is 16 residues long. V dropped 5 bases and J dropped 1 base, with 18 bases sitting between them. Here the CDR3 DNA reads TGCGCCAGCAGACGCGAAGCCCCGGGACAGAACACTGAAGCTTTCTTT. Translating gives CASRREAPGQNTEAFF. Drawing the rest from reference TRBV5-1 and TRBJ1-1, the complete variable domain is KAGVTQTPRYLIKTRGQQVTLSCSPISGHRSVSWYQQTPGQGLQFLFEYFSETQRNKGNFPGRFSGRQFSNSRSEMNVSTLELGDSALYLCASRREAPGQNTEAFFGQGTRLTVV.

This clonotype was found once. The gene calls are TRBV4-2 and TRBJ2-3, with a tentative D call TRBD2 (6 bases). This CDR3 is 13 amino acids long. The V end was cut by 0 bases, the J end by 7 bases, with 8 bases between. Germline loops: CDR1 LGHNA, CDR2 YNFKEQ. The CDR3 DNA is TGTGCCAGCAGCCAAGAGCGGGGAAATACGCAGTATTTT. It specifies CASSQERGNTQYF.

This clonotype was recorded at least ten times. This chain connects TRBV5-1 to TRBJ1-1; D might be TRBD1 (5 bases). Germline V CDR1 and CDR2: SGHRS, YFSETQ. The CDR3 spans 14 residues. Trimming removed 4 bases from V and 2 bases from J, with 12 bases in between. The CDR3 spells CASSVQGINTEAFF. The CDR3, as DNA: TGCGCCAGCAGCGTGCAGGGCATTAACACTGAAGCTTTCTTT.

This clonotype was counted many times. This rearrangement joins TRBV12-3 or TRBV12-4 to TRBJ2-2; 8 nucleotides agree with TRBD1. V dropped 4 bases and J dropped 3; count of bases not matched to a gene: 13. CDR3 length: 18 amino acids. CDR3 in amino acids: CASSSDPDRAAYTGELFF. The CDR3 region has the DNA TGTGCCAGCAGTTCCGACCCGGACAGGGCGGCGTACACCGGGGAGCTGTTTTTT.

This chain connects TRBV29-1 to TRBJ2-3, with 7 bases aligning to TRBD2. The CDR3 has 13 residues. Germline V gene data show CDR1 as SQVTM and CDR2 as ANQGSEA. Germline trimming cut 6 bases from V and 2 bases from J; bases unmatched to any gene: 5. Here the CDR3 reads CSVERDDTDTQYF. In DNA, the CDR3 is TGCAGCGTCGAGCGGGATGACACAGATACGCAGTATTTT.

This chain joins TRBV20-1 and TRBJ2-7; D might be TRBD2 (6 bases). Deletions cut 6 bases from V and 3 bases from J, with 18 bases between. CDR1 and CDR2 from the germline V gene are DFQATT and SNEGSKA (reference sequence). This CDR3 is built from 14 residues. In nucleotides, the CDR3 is TGCAGTGCCATATACCGGGACTCTTACTACGAGCAGTACTTC. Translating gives CSAIYRDSYYEQYF.

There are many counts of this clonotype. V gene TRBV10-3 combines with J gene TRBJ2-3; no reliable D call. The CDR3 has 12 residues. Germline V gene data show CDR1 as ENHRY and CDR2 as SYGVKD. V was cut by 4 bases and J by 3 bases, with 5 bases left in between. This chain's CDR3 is CAISVGTDTQYF. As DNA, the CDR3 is TGTGCCATCAGTGTCGGAACAGATACGCAGTATTTT.

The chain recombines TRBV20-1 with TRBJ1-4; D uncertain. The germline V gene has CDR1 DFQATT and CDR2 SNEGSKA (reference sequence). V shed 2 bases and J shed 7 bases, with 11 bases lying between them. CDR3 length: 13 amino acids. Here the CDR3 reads CSARIRTGEKLFF. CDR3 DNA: TGCAGTGCTAGAATCAGGACGGGTGAAAAACTGTTTTTT.

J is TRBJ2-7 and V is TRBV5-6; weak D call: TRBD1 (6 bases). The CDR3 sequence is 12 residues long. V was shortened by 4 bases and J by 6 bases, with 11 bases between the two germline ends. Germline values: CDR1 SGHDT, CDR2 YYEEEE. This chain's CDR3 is CASSRTAIEQYF. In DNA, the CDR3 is TGTGCCAGCAGCCGGACAGCGATCGAGCAGTACTTC. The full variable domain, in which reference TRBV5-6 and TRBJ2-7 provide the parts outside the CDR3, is DAGVTQSPTHLIKTRGQQVTLRCSPKSGHDTVSWYQQALGQGPQFIFQYYEEEERQRGNFPDRFSGHQFPNYSSELNVNALLLGDSALYLCASSRTAIEQYFGPGTRLTVT.

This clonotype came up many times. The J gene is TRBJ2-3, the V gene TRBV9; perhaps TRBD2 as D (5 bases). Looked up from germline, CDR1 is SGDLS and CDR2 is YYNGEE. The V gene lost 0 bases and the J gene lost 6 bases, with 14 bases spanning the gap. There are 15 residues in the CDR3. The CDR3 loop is CASSVVSGAIDTQYF. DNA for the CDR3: TGTGCCAGCAGCGTAGTAAGCGGAGCTATTGATACGCAGTATTTT.

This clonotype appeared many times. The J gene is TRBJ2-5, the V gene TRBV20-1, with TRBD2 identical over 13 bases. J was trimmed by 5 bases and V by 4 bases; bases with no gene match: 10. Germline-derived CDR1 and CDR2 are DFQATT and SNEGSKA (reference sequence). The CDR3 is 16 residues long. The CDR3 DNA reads TGCAGTGCTACCGGACTAGCGGGAGTTCATCTGGAGACCCAGTACTTC. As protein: CSATGLAGVHLETQYF.

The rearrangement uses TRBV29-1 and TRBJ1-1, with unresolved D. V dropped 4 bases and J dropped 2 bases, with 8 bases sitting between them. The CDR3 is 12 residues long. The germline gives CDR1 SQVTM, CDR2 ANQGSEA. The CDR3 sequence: CSVVIGNTEAFF. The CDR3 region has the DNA TGCAGCGTTGTTATCGGCAACACTGAAGCTTTCTTT.